This entry lists 7 T cell receptor beta chains sequenced from one sample in a study of molecular identifiers for immune sequencing clone quantification. TCRdb independently ran MiXCR on the PCR reads; one entry per CDR3 protein. The sample shows approximately 500,000 distinct CDR3 sequences, about 21% of them seen only once. Specimen: naive CD8+ T cells from blood, with Jurkat cell RNA spiked in. Subset here: FACS-sorted CD8+CD4-CCR7+CD45RA+ naive T cells. The receptors come from a human donor in good health. Some libraries in this study had Jurkat cell RNA spiked in.

About this clonotype itself: This may stem from a read error, because a much larger clone lies one nucleotide away. The gene calls are TRBV5-1 and TRBJ2-3; 13 bases line up with TRBD2. Germline V lookup: CDR1 SGHRS, CDR2 YFSETQ. The CDR3 is 18 residues long. This CDR3 reads CAGSPGLAGTTPTDTQYF. Written as DNA, the CDR3 is TGCGCCGGCAGCCCGGGACTAGCGGGAACAACGCCGACAGATACGCAGTATTTT. Using reference TRBV5-1 and TRBJ2-3 for the parts outside the CDR3, the full variable domain is KAGVTQTPRYLIKTRGQQVTLSCSPISGHRSVSWYQQTPGQGLQFLFEYFSETQRNKGNFPGRFSGRQFSNSRSEMNVSTLELGDSALYLCAGSPGLAGTTPTDTQYFGPGTRLTVL.

This clonotype was picked up many times. This rearrangement joins TRBV2 to TRBJ1-5, with a possible D match to TRBD1 (5 bases). The CDR3 has 16 amino acids. Germline V gene lookup returns CDR1 SNHLY and CDR2 FYNNEI. Trimming cost V 7 bases and J 0 bases, with 16 bases left between them. The CDR3 is CASKGGAGYSNQPQHF. CDR3 DNA: TGTGCCAGCAAGGGCGGGGCCGGTTATAGCAATCAGCCCCAGCATTTT.

For this clonotype: A junction end diverges from the germline sequence, so it may reflect a read error. The chain uses TRBV12-3 or TRBV12-4 and TRBJ2-5, with 14 bases matching TRBD2. The length of the CDR3 is 16 residues. The CDR3 nucleotides are TGTGCCAGCAGTACCGGGACTAGCGGGAGTCTGGAGATCCAGTACTTC. Translation: CASSTGTSGSLEIQYF.

The chain joins TRBV21-1 to TRBJ2-7. TRBV21-1 represents a pseudogene. The CDR3 has 14 amino acids. CDR3 in amino acids: CASSKALIDYEQYF. CDR3 bases: TGTGCCAGCAGCAAAGCGCTGATAGACTACGAGCAGTACTTC.

In this sample, this clonotype turned up a few times. The V call is TRBV2, the J call TRBJ1-2, with D unclear. V was trimmed by 3 bases and J by 5 bases, leaving 7 bases between them. Per germline, CDR1 SNHLY and CDR2 FYNNEI. The CDR3 sequence is 12 residues long. CDR3 sequence reads: CASSETLYGYTF. CDR3 DNA: TGTGCCAGCAGTGAGACGTTATATGGCTACACCTTC.

Points on this clonotype: No conserved phenylalanine or tryptophan is present at the end of the CDR3, so a read error is the likely explanation. The rearrangement joins TRBV20-1 to TRBJ1-5; D unclear. Germline CDR1 and CDR2: DFQATT and SNEGSKA (reference sequence). The V end was cut by 6 bases, the J end by 3 bases, with 21 bases between. This CDR3 is built from 16 residues. CDR3 sequence (DNA): TGCAGTGCCCCCTGGATAGATTCGGGCCCCAATCAGCCCCAGCATATT. This translates into CSAPWIDSGPNQPQHI.

This sequence joins TRBV12-3 or TRBV12-4 and TRBJ2-7; D unresolved. V was pared by 3 bases and J by 2 bases, with 11 bases between. The CDR3 contains 14 residues. CDR3 sequence reads: CASSFEDGPYEQYF. CDR3 bases: TGTGCCAGCAGTTTTGAAGACGGGCCCTACGAGCAGTACTTC.